A single sample is the source of the 3 T cell receptor beta chains below, sequenced in a study of shared clonotypes between healthy human individuals. TCRdb keeps only in-frame clones here, not all; method: immunoSEQ multiplex PCR. The table shows about 1.5 million clones, with over 95% occurring only once. Sequenced: naive CD4+ T cells sorted from blood. Subset denoted: CD45RA+ positively selected. These receptors were collected from a man younger than 45 in good health.

The V call is TRBV11-2, the J call TRBJ2-1, with 12 bases identical to TRBD2. Germline V gene lookup returns CDR1 SGHAT and CDR2 FQNNGV. V lost 1 base to trimming and J lost 6 bases; unmatched junction nucleotides: 10. The CDR3 sequence is 18 residues long. The DNA of the CDR3 is TGTGCCAGCAGCTTAGCCCGACTAGCGGGAGATATCTCCAATGAGCAGTTCTTC. This translates into CASSLARLAGDISNEQFF. Full variable domain (rest looked up from reference TRBV11-2 and TRBJ2-1): EAGVAQSPRYKIIEKRQSVAFWCNPISGHATLYWYQQILGQGPKLLIQFQNNGVVDDSQLPKDRFSAERLKGVDSTLKIQPAKLEDSAVYLCASSLARLAGDISNEQFFGPGTRLTVL.

This chain uses TRBV6-5 with TRBJ2-1; tentatively, D is TRBD1 (5 bases). The germline gives CDR1 MNHEY, CDR2 SVGAGI. This CDR3 is built from 16 residues. V lost 0 bases, J lost 5 bases, and 14 bases lay in between. The CDR3 spells CASSYSGWGWDNEQFF. The CDR3, as DNA: TGTGCCAGCAGTTACTCGGGGTGGGGCTGGGACAATGAGCAGTTCTTC.

The chain couples TRBV14 to TRBJ1-4; 7 bases are a match to TRBD1. Germline assignment: CDR1 SGHDN and CDR2 FVKESK. V lost 3 bases and J lost 8; bases outside the gene matches: 12. This CDR3 is built from 16 residues. The CDR3: CASSQHTGARSEKLFF. CDR3 sequence (DNA): TGTGCCAGCAGCCAGCATACAGGGGCACGTTCCGAAAAACTGTTTTTT.